These T cell receptor beta chains were read from a single sample in a study of shared clonotypes between healthy human individuals. Assay: immunoSEQ multiplex PCR; the TCRdb copy retains only in-frame clones and omits some. The sample holds 1,400,000 or so clones, 98% seen once. Sequencing was done on a sample of naive CD4+ T cells sorted from blood. These receptors all stem from a man between 25 and 39 years old in good health. Both conserved end residues are part of each CDR3. The D gene is left open where the match is weak. A row's size may be missing; if present it is once, few, many or a size class.

>TRBV7-9|TRBJ2-4|15|TRBD1|-
TGTGCCAGCAGCAGGACAGGGGTAGCCAAAAACATTCAGTACTTC
CASSRTGVAKNIQYF
>TRBV27|TRBJ2-7|14|TRBD2|-
TGTGCCAGCACCCTGCCTAGCGGGACCTACGAGCAGTACTTC
CASTLPSGTYEQYF
>TRBV11-3|TRBJ2-7|15|TRBD1|-
TGTGCCAGCAGCTTCCCTGGACAGGGGAACGACGAGCAGTACTTC
CASSFPGQGNDEQYF
>TRBV28|TRBJ2-1|13|TRBD2|-
TGTGCCAGCCGCGGCGGGAGCGACAATGAGCAGTTCTTC
CASRGGSDNEQFF
>TRBV6-6|TRBJ2-7|15|TRBD1|-
TGTGCCAGCAGTTCCCCGGGACAGGGAGGTATTAAGCAGTACTTC
CASSSPGQGGIKQYF
>TRBV5-1|TRBJ2-7|14|-|-
TGCGCCAGCAGCTTGGCGGCAGCCAGCTACGAGCAGTACTTC
CASSLAAASYEQYF
>TRBV11-3|TRBJ2-3|15|-|-
TGTGCCAGCAGCTTAGGGGGAGTCTTAACAGATACGCAGTATTTT
CASSLGGVLTDTQYF
>TRBV7-9|TRBJ2-7|16|-|once
TGTGCCAGCAGCTTACAAGGAGTCTCCACAACCTACGAGCAGTACTTC
CASSLQGVSTTYEQYF
>TRBV27|TRBJ2-5|15|TRBD1|-
TGTGCCAGCAGTTTCCTCGGACAGGGGAGTGAGACCCAGTACTTC
CASSFLGQGSETQYF
>TRBV2|TRBJ2-3|17|TRBD2|-
TGTGCCAGAACGAGGGGGGGACTAGCGGGAAACAGAGATACGCAGTATTTT
CARTRGGLAGNRDTQYF
>TRBV6-5|TRBJ2-2|15|-|-
TGTGCCAGCAGATCCTTAGCGGCGAACACCGGGGAGCTGTTTTTT
CASRSLAANTGELFF
>TRBV6-6|TRBJ2-7|15|TRBD1|-
TGTGCCAGCAGTCCAATCCTGACAGGGGGCCACGAGCAGTACTTC
CASSPILTGGHEQYF
>TRBV5-1|TRBJ1-2|15|TRBD1|-
TGCGCCAGCAGCTTGGTTGCCAGGGGGCATGATGGCTACACCTTC
CASSLVARGHDGYTF
>TRBV28|TRBJ2-4|14|-|once
TGTGCCAGCAGTTTAGCAGGGGCGGAGAACATTCAGTACTTC
CASSLAGAENIQYF
>TRBV7-9|TRBJ1-1|14|-|-
TGTGCCAGCAGCTTTGAGAGCCGGAACACTGAAGCTTTCTTT
CASSFESRNTEAFF
>TRBV19|TRBJ2-7|14|TRBD2|-
TGTGCCAGTAGTAGATCGGGAGGTGAGGGGGAGCAGTACTTC
CASSRSGGEGEQYF
>TRBV6-1|TRBJ2-1|14|-|-
TGTGCCAGCAGTGGCTCGTTGGGGGTCCATGAGCAGTTCTTC
CASSGSLGVHEQFF
>TRBV28|TRBJ2-7|14|-|-
TGTGCCAGCAGGGGGCGAGGTGAGAGCTACGAGCAGTACTTC
CASRGRGESYEQYF
>TRBV30|TRBJ2-2|18|TRBD1|-
TGTGCCTGGGGGGATCCGGGACAGGGACTCTCTGTGACCGGGGAGCTGTTTTTT
CAWGDPGQGLSVTGELFF
>TRBV7-2|TRBJ2-1|15|TRBD2|-
TGTGCCAGCAGAAATAGACTAGCGGGAGAAATTGAGCAGTTCTTC
CASRNRLAGEIEQFF
>TRBV9|TRBJ2-1|15|-|-
TGTGCCAGCAGCGTAGAAGGCGGGATCTACAATGAGCAGTTCTTC
CASSVEGGIYNEQFF
>TRBV19|TRBJ2-5|16|TRBD2|-
TGTGCCAGTAGTATTGTTAGCGGGAAGGTCCAAGAGACCCAGTACTTC
CASSIVSGKVQETQYF
>TRBV15|TRBJ2-1|18|TRBD2|-
TGTGCCACCAGCAGAGGACTAGCGGGAGGGCCGCTCGACAATGAGCAGTTCTTC
CATSRGLAGGPLDNEQFF
>TRBV28|TRBJ1-5|15|TRBD1|-
TGTGCCAGCAGGGCCGGACAGGGGATCAATCAGCCCCAGCATTTT
CASRAGQGINQPQHF
>TRBV6-6|TRBJ1-5|14|TRBD1|-
TGTGCCAGCAGGACAGGGGGGAGCAATCAGCCCCAGCATTTT
CASRTGGSNQPQHF
>TRBV4-1|TRBJ2-7|14|TRBD1|-
TGCGCCAGCAGCCAAAACAGGGGCAGCTACGAGCAGTACTTC
CASSQNRGSYEQYF
>TRBV6-1|TRBJ1-2|14|-|-
TGTGCCAGCAGGCCCAGGGGTGCTAACTATGGCTACACCTTC
CASRPRGANYGYTF
>TRBV10-1|TRBJ2-7|15|TRBD1|-
TGCGCCAGCAGTGTGTGGACAGGGGGCAGCTACGAGCAGTACTTC
CASSVWTGGSYEQYF
>TRBV4-3|TRBJ2-5|19|TRBD1|-
TGCGCCAGCAGCCAACAGACAGGGGCAGACCCCGTAAGAATGGAGACCCAGTACTTC
CASSQQTGADPVRMETQYF
>TRBV19|TRBJ1-2|14|TRBD1|-
TGTGCCAGTACCAAACTTGACAGGGGCTATGGCTACACCTTC
CASTKLDRGYGYTF
>TRBV11-2|TRBJ2-7|16|TRBD2|-
TGTGCCAGCTCCAAAAAGCTAGCGGGAGGGATAGACGAGCAGTACTTC
CASSKKLAGGIDEQYF
>TRBV18|TRBJ1-2|15|-|once
TGTGCCAGCTCACCACGCCCTCCCGGGGCCGATGGCTACACCTTC
CASSPRPPGADGYTF
>TRBV11-1|TRBJ2-1|12|-|-
TGTGCCAGCAGCTTAGTCTATACCCAGCAGTTCTTC
CASSLVYTQQFF
>TRBV7-9|TRBJ2-3|15|TRBD2|-
TGTGCCAGCAGCCGCGTAGCGGGAGGCACAGATACGCAGTATTTT
CASSRVAGGTDTQYF
>TRBV6-1|TRBJ2-1|13|-|once
TGTGCCAGCAGTGGGATCGCCTACAATGAGCAGTTCTTC
CASSGIAYNEQFF
>TRBV5-1|TRBJ1-1|14|-|-
TGCGCCAGCAGCTTGGCATCAGGGTTCACTGAAGCTTTCTTT
CASSLASGFTEAFF
>TRBV18|TRBJ2-1|11|-|-
TGTGCCAGCTCACCGGGGGAGGTGCAGTTCTTC
CASSPGEVQFF
>TRBV7-2|TRBJ2-5|15|-|once
TGTGCCAGCAGCCCGAACCTAAGGTACCAAGAGACCCAGTACTTC
CASSPNLRYQETQYF
>TRBV28|TRBJ2-1|13|-|-
TGTGCCAGCAATTCCCTTCGGTACAATGAGCAGTTCTTC
CASNSLRYNEQFF
>TRBV18|TRBJ2-1|15|-|-
TGTGCCAGCCTTTCACGAGATAGCTCCTACAATGAGCAGTTCTTC
CASLSRDSSYNEQFF
>TRBV2|TRBJ2-7|11|TRBD1|-
TGTGCCAGGGGACAGGCCTACGAGCAGTACTTC
CARGQAYEQYF
>TRBV18|TRBJ1-4|15|-|-
TGTGCCAGCTCACTCAACAGGGATTCGCATGAAAAACTGTTTTTT
CASSLNRDSHEKLFF
>TRBV5-4|TRBJ2-3|14|-|-
TGTGCCAGCAGCTCGGGGATTGAAACAGATACGCAGTATTTT
CASSSGIETDTQYF
>TRBV7-9|TRBJ2-7|16|-|-
TGTGCCAGCAGCTTAAGCTCTGGGACTTATCCCTACGAGCAGTACTTC
CASSLSSGTYPYEQYF
>TRBV2|TRBJ2-3|16|TRBD2|-
TGTGCCAGCAGCCGGGGACTAGCGGGACCCACAGATACGCAGTATTTT
CASSRGLAGPTDTQYF
>TRBV15|TRBJ2-1|13|-|once
TGTGCCACCAGCAGAGATCTTCAGCGGGAGCAGTTCTTC
CATSRDLQREQFF
>TRBV28|TRBJ2-3|16|TRBD1|-
TGTGCCAGCAGCCGAGACAGGGGTGTAGGCACAGATACGCAGTATTTT
CASSRDRGVGTDTQYF
>TRBV19|TRBJ2-1|15|TRBD2|-
TGTGCCAGTAGAGATCCGGGACTAGCGGCGAATGAGCAGTTCTTC
CASRDPGLAANEQFF
>TRBV6-1|TRBJ2-1|14|TRBD2|once
TGTGCCAGCAGTCTAGCGGGGGCTTACAATGAGCAGTTCTTC
CASSLAGAYNEQFF
>TRBV5-4|TRBJ2-3|18|-|-
TGTGCCAGCAGCTTGGCCCCCCTTCCGGAGACTAGCACAGATACGCAGTATTTT
CASSLAPLPETSTDTQYF
>TRBV4-1|TRBJ2-1|16|TRBD2|-
TGCGCCAGCAGCCAAGGCGGGAGGGTATCCTACAATGAGCAGTTCTTC
CASSQGGRVSYNEQFF
>TRBV9|TRBJ1-3|16|-|-
TGTGCCAGCAGCACAGACAGTTCCCTCTCTGGAAACACCATATATTTT
CASSTDSSLSGNTIYF
>TRBV5-1|TRBJ1-1|15|TRBD1|once
TGCGCCAGCAGCCGGACAGGGACGAGGGGGACTGAAGCTTTCTTT
CASSRTGTRGTEAFF